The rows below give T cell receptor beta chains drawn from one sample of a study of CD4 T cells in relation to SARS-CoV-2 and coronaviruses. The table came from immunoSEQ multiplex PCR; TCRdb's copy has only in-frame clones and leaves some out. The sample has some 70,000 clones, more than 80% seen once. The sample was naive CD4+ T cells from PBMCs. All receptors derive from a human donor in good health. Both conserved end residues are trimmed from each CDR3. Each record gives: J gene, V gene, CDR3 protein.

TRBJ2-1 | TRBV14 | ASSQLGLAGGDEQF
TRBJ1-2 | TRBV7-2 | ASSLITSGGYT
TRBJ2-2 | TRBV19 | ASEDSEGGELF
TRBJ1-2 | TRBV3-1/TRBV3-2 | ASSETGSRGYT
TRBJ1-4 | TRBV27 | ASSQRGYNEKLF
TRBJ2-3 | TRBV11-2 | ASSRIRGQDTQY
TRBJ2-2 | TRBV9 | ASSPRVRGDTGELF
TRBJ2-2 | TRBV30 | AWMGNLAGQELF
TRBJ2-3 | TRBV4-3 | ASSQDPGTSKY
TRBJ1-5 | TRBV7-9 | ASSLAKGGNQPQH
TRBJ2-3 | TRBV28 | ASLLSGDTQY
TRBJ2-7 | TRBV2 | ANGQVPYEQY
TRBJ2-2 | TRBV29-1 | SVGEHTGELF
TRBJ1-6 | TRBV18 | ASSPLPGVNSPLH
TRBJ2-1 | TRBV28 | ASSLDEQF
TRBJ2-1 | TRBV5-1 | ASSSGTSGSINEQF
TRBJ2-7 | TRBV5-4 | ASSLGQGFSYEQY
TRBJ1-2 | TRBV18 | ASSPWRDVDYGYT
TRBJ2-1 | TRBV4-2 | ASSQVVTSYYNEQF
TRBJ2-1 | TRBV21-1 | ATRQGLAGGNEQF
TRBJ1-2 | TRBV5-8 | ASSYPGGAGGYT
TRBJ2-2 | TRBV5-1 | ASSLPGANTGELF
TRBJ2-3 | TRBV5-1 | ASSLDVLRSTDTQY
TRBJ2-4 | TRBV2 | ASSEKGTSSQGLAKNIQY
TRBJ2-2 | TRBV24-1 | ATSAIETGSFGELF
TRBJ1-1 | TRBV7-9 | ASSRRGNTEAF
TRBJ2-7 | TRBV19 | ASSTTGYTYEQY
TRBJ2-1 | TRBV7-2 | ASSSVKGNTYNEQF
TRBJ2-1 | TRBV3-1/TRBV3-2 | ASSQFTGTLSLKQF
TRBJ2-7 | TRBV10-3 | AISRETGYHEQY
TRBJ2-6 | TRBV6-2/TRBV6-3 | ASSPGQGVSGANVLT
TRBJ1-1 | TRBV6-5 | ATLQGFPNTEAF
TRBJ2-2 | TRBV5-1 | ASSLISDSRRAGELF
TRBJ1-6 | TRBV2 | ASISRDASIFSPLH
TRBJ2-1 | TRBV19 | ASSPSASGDNEQF
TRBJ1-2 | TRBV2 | ASRGDSTNYGYT
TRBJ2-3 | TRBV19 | ASSADRELADTQY
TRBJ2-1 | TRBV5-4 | ASSKDSASSYNEQF
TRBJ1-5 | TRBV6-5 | ASLTGEAVQPQH
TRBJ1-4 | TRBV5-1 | ASSLEAGGEEKLF